This T cell receptor beta chain was captured in a study of cytomegalovirus exposure and HLA in healthy donors. Study-wide results and limits: Earlier analysis yielded a pattern in which most TCR beta V segments were productive about 87% or about 30% of the time.

CDR1 is MNHNS, CDR2 SASEGT, per germline. V was pared by 3 bases and J by 5 bases, with 19 bases between. The CDR3 has 16 residues. Notes on this clone: Its antigen is unidentified.

Researchers ran the PCR with 60 Vbeta and 13 Jbeta primers. In the original analysis: A follow-up analysis tallied approximately 85 million unique TCR beta chains, roughly 9.9 million shared. Measured with immunoSEQ multiplex PCR; TCRdb has only the in-frame clones, and not every one. The V and J calls and clone size are taken from that table; D and trimming were inferred from the DNA. The table lists some 130,000 clones, around 77% of them singletons. The specimen sequenced was PBMCs. This sequence originates from a man aged 30-40 years in good health and CMV-seronegative. The chain couples TRBV6-1 to TRBJ1-1, with D possibly TRBD1 on 6 matching bases. The CDR3 here is CASSDPGDRSWTEAFF. Written as DNA, the CDR3 is TGTGCCAGCAGTGACCCGGGCGACAGGTCCTGGACTGAAGCTTTCTTT.